A selection of T cell receptor beta chains follows, all from one sample in a study of neurological immune-mediated disorders. A single record per CDR3 protein comes from TCRdb applying MiXCR to the 5' RACE reads. The repertoire holds 55,000 to 75,000 distinct CDR3 sequences, with 2% to 3% as singletons. The specimen was PBMCs. The origin of the receptors is a man in his fifties with multiple sclerosis. Both conserved end residues are part of each CDR3. Fields, in order: D gene, V gene, clone size, J gene, CDR3 DNA, CDR3 protein. The D gene is left open where the match is weak. Only part of the rows carry a size: once, few, many, or a class if the clone is expanded.

D gene: NA
V gene: TRBV15
clone size: many
J gene: TRBJ1-5
CDR3 DNA: TGTGCCACCAGCCCCCGCGGGAGGGCAGGGCCAAATCAGCCCCAGCATTTT
CDR3 protein: CATSPRGRAGPNQPQHF

D gene: TRBD1
V gene: TRBV7-2
clone size: many
J gene: TRBJ2-3
CDR3 DNA: TGTGCCAGCAGTTGGGGACAGGGTGGGGCAGATACGCAGTATTTT
CDR3 protein: CASSWGQGGADTQYF

D gene: TRBD2
V gene: TRBV7-6
clone size: many
J gene: TRBJ2-1
CDR3 DNA: TGTGCCAGCAGCTTAGTAGCGGGGGGGGGCAATGAGCAGTTCTTC
CDR3 protein: CASSLVAGGGNEQFF

D gene: TRBD2
V gene: TRBV7-9
clone size: many
J gene: TRBJ2-2
CDR3 DNA: TGTGCCAGCAGCTTTAAGCGGGGGAACACCGGGGAGCTGTTTTTT
CDR3 protein: CASSFKRGNTGELFF

D gene: NA
V gene: TRBV19
clone size: many
J gene: TRBJ1-5
CDR3 DNA: TGTGCCAGTAGTACCCCGACGGGGGGAAATCAGCCCCAGCATTTT
CDR3 protein: CASSTPTGGNQPQHF

D gene: NA
V gene: TRBV7-2
clone size: many
J gene: TRBJ1-5
CDR3 DNA: TGTGCCAGCAGCTTATCCCAGGGCGGCAATCAGCCCCAGCATTTT
CDR3 protein: CASSLSQGGNQPQHF

D gene: NA
V gene: TRBV20-1
clone size: many
J gene: TRBJ1-4
CDR3 DNA: TGCAGTGCTCAAACGGTTAATGAAAAACTGTTTTTT
CDR3 protein: CSAQTVNEKLFF

D gene: NA
V gene: TRBV3-1
clone size: many
J gene: TRBJ2-3
CDR3 DNA: TGTGCCAGCAGACTTACCCAACAGGGCACAGATACGCAGTATTTT
CDR3 protein: CASRLTQQGTDTQYF

D gene: NA
V gene: TRBV20-1
clone size: many
J gene: TRBJ1-2
CDR3 DNA: TGCAGTGCTTGGGACCGACGCTACACCTTC
CDR3 protein: CSAWDRRYTF

D gene: TRBD2
V gene: TRBV3-1
clone size: many
J gene: TRBJ2-6
CDR3 DNA: TGTGCCAGCAGTCAACGAGGGGCTAGCGGGGGTCTTGGGGCCAACGTCCTGACTTTC
CDR3 protein: CASSQRGASGGLGANVLTF

D gene: NA
V gene: TRBV12-3/TRBV12-4
clone size: many
J gene: TRBJ2-3
CDR3 DNA: TGTGCCAGCAGAACGGGACTTTGGCAGTATTTT
CDR3 protein: CASRTGLWQYF

D gene: NA
V gene: TRBV6-2/TRBV6-3
clone size: many
J gene: TRBJ1-1
CDR3 DNA: TGTGCCAGCAGCCGAGGGGAGGTTAAAGCTTTCTTT
CDR3 protein: CASSRGEVKAFF

D gene: TRBD2
V gene: TRBV6-2/TRBV6-3
clone size: many
J gene: TRBJ2-3
CDR3 DNA: TGTGCCAGCAGAGCCTTGAGCGGGGTCACAGATACGCAGTATTTT
CDR3 protein: CASRALSGVTDTQYF

D gene: NA
V gene: TRBV7-8
clone size: NA
J gene: TRBJ1-2
CDR3 DNA: TGTGCCAGCAGCTTAAACGTGGGGGGCTACACCTTC
CDR3 protein: CASSLNVGGYTF

D gene: NA
V gene: TRBV21-1
clone size: many
J gene: TRBJ2-1
CDR3 DNA: TGTGCCACCCCCCCCCATGAGCAGTTCTTC
CDR3 protein: CATPPHEQFF

D gene: NA
V gene: TRBV2
clone size: many
J gene: TRBJ2-2
CDR3 DNA: TGTGCCAGCACACTTCAGAACACCGGGGAGCTGTTTTTT
CDR3 protein: CASTLQNTGELFF

D gene: TRBD2
V gene: TRBV6-5
clone size: many
J gene: TRBJ2-1
CDR3 DNA: TGTGCCAGCAGCCAGACTAGCGGGGGCCACAATGAGCAGTTCTTC
CDR3 protein: CASSQTSGGHNEQFF

D gene: NA
V gene: TRBV12-3/TRBV12-4
clone size: many
J gene: TRBJ1-5
CDR3 DNA: TGTGCCAGCAGTGCAGACAGGTCCAATCAGCCCCAGCATTTT
CDR3 protein: CASSADRSNQPQHF

D gene: TRBD1
V gene: TRBV7-7
clone size: many
J gene: TRBJ2-5
CDR3 DNA: TGTGCCAGCAGCACGTCCGGGACAGGGTCCGAGACCCAGTACTTC
CDR3 protein: CASSTSGTGSETQYF

D gene: TRBD1
V gene: TRBV5-1
clone size: many
J gene: TRBJ1-2
CDR3 DNA: TGCGCCAGTTCGTTGGGACAGACTTCTTATGGCTACACCTTC
CDR3 protein: CASSLGQTSYGYTF

D gene: NA
V gene: TRBV5-1
clone size: many
J gene: TRBJ1-1
CDR3 DNA: TGCGCCAGCAGGACAATGGGTCAGAATGGAGCTTTCTTT
CDR3 protein: CASRTMGQNGAFF

D gene: NA
V gene: TRBV5-1
clone size: many
J gene: TRBJ1-2
CDR3 DNA: TGCGCCAGCAGCTTTGGCCCAACTAGCGGCTACACCTTC
CDR3 protein: CASSFGPTSGYTF

D gene: NA
V gene: TRBV6-5
clone size: many
J gene: TRBJ2-3
CDR3 DNA: TGTGCCAGTTCGGACTTGCCCGGCACAGATACGCAGTATTTT
CDR3 protein: CASSDLPGTDTQYF

D gene: NA
V gene: TRBV2
clone size: many
J gene: TRBJ1-1
CDR3 DNA: TGTGCCAGCACTCAGGGTGTGGGCACTGAAGCTTTCTTT
CDR3 protein: CASTQGVGTEAFF

D gene: NA
V gene: TRBV7-2
clone size: many
J gene: TRBJ2-2
CDR3 DNA: TGTGCCAGCAGCCGGGCCTGGGAAGGCGGGGAGCTGTTTTTT
CDR3 protein: CASSRAWEGGELFF

D gene: NA
V gene: TRBV7-2
clone size: many
J gene: TRBJ1-1
CDR3 DNA: TGTGCCAGCACCCTGTGGACTGAAGCTTTCTTT
CDR3 protein: CASTLWTEAFF

D gene: TRBD1
V gene: TRBV9
clone size: many
J gene: TRBJ1-6
CDR3 DNA: TGTGCCAGCAGCGTAGCGGGACAGGGCAATTCACCCCTCCACTTT
CDR3 protein: CASSVAGQGNSPLHF

D gene: NA
V gene: TRBV5-1
clone size: many
J gene: TRBJ2-5
CDR3 DNA: TGCGCCAGCAGCTCGTGGCAAGAGACCCAGTACTTC
CDR3 protein: CASSSWQETQYF

D gene: TRBD1
V gene: TRBV27
clone size: many
J gene: TRBJ1-2
CDR3 DNA: TGTGCCAGCGGAATCCTGGGACAGCGAGGCTACACCTTC
CDR3 protein: CASGILGQRGYTF

D gene: TRBD2
V gene: TRBV7-2
clone size: many
J gene: TRBJ2-7
CDR3 DNA: TGTGCCAGCAGCCCAAGTCCCGGGGGGTTGCGCTACGAGCAGTACTTC
CDR3 protein: CASSPSPGGLRYEQYF

D gene: NA
V gene: TRBV4-3
clone size: many
J gene: TRBJ2-5
CDR3 DNA: TGCGCCAGCAGCCAAGAGGGGCTGGGAGAGACCCAGTACTTC
CDR3 protein: CASSQEGLGETQYF

D gene: NA
V gene: TRBV12-3/TRBV12-4
clone size: many
J gene: TRBJ2-2
CDR3 DNA: TGTGCCAGCAGCCCCCGGACGGGGAGCACCGGGGAGCTGTTTTTT
CDR3 protein: CASSPRTGSTGELFF

D gene: NA
V gene: TRBV6-6
clone size: many
J gene: TRBJ2-7
CDR3 DNA: TGTGCCAGCAGTTACTCCCAGTACTACGAGCAGTACTTC
CDR3 protein: CASSYSQYYEQYF

D gene: NA
V gene: TRBV7-2
clone size: many
J gene: TRBJ1-1
CDR3 DNA: TGTGCCAGCAGCTTAGGAAGACAGAGGTCCATTATGAACACTGAAGCTTTCTTT
CDR3 protein: CASSLGRQRSIMNTEAFF

D gene: NA
V gene: TRBV3-1
clone size: many
J gene: TRBJ1-1
CDR3 DNA: TGTGCCAGCAGCCAAGATCTTATCACTGAAGCTTTCTTT
CDR3 protein: CASSQDLITEAFF

D gene: NA
V gene: TRBV20-1
clone size: many
J gene: TRBJ1-2
CDR3 DNA: TGCAGTGCCGTACCCCCAGTGGAACGGGGTGGCTACACCTTC
CDR3 protein: CSAVPPVERGGYTF